A single sample is the source of the 9 T cell receptor beta chains below, sequenced in a study of radiotherapy plus CTLA-4 blockade in lung cancer. The repertoire was sequenced with immunoSEQ multiplex PCR; TCRdb's copy has only in-frame clones and lacks some. The repertoire includes some 92,000 clones, about 81% of them detected once, and nearly 3.5% sits in the top ten. The source was peripheral blood, collected from a patient treated with radiotherapy plus ipilimumab. The receptors derive from a human donor with non-small cell lung cancer who had a partial response to radiotherapy plus ipilimumab.

The rearrangement links TRBV2 to TRBJ2-7, with 8 bases identical to TRBD1. The length of the CDR3 is 13 residues. Looked up from germline, CDR1 is SNHLY and CDR2 is FYNNEI. Trimming took 0 bases from V and 12 from J; bases not matched to a gene: 7. The CDR3 DNA is TGTGCCAGCAGTGAAGCGAAAGGACAGGGATCGTACTTC. Protein sequence: CASSEAKGQGSYF.

This clone was recorded a few times. V gene TRBV27 combines with J gene TRBJ2-5, with 7 bases fitting TRBD1. The CDR3 totals 13 residues. The ends lost 6 bases at V and 14 bases at J; junction bases unmatched: 15. From germline, CDR1 is MNHEY and CDR2 SMNVEV (reference sequence). The CDR3: CASSQSTGPQKYF. The CDR3 DNA reads as TGTGCCAGCAGCCAATCGACAGGGCCGCAAAAATACTTC.

DNA of the CDR3: TGCAGCGCCCTGGACAGCTCCTACGAGCAGTACTTC. This gives the protein CSALDSSYEQYF. The V and J genes are TRBV29-1 and TRBJ2-7, with D possibly being TRBD1 (6 bases). V lost 7 bases to trimming and J lost 0 bases, with 10 bases between them. From germline, CDR1 is SQVTM and CDR2 ANQGSEA. The CDR3 runs 12 residues.

The chain links TRBV18 to TRBJ2-2; 9 nucleotides align to TRBD2. CDR3 length: 15 amino acids. The ends lost 4 bases at V and 3 bases at J; junction bases unmatched: 3. Germline CDR1 reads KGHSH; CDR2 reads LQKENI. CDR3 in amino acids: CASSLSGSDTGELFF. In nucleotides, the CDR3 is TGTGCCAGCTCACTTAGCGGGAGTGACACCGGGGAGCTGTTTTTT.

The chain's CDR3 is CASRRSTGENQPQHF. In nucleotides, the CDR3 is TGCGCCAGCCGAAGATCCACAGGGGAGAATCAGCCCCAGCATTTT. This chain uses TRBV5-1 with TRBJ1-5, with TRBD1 matching over 7 bases. CDR3 length: 15 residues. The germline gives CDR1 SGHRS, CDR2 YFSETQ. V lost 7 bases to trimming and J lost 4 bases; unmatched junction nucleotides: 11.

V gene TRBV27 combines with J gene TRBJ1-2; no clear D. V was shortened by 4 bases and J by 8 bases, with 14 bases between the two germline ends. CDR1 and CDR2 (germline): MNHEY, SMNVEV (reference sequence). This CDR3 region has 13 residues. The CDR3 region is CASSSPPRRGYTF. CDR3 nucleotide sequence: TGTGCCAGCAGTTCACCCCCTAGAAGGGGCTACACCTTC.

This rearrangement joins TRBV11-2 to TRBJ2-1; 7 nucleotides agree with TRBD1. Germline loops: CDR1 SGHAT, CDR2 FQNNGV. There are 14 residues in the CDR3. V was pared by 5 bases and J by 1 base, with 2 bases of the junction left unmatched. CDR3 in amino acids: CASSHRGSYNEQFF. The CDR3 DNA is TGTGCCAGCAGCCACAGGGGATCCTACAATGAGCAGTTCTTC.

The V call is TRBV5-1, the J call TRBJ2-5; 9 bases fit TRBD1. Germline V CDR1 and CDR2: SGHRS, YFSETQ. Trimming at V came to 0 bases and at J to 5 bases, leaving 5 bases not matched to a gene. The CDR3 extends over 15 amino acids. This chain's CDR3 is CASSLEGQGWETQYF. CDR3 in DNA: TGCGCCAGCAGCTTGGAGGGACAGGGATGGGAGACCCAGTACTTC.

This clone has a handful of counts. V gene TRBV7-9 combines with J gene TRBJ2-7; D uncertain. The germline V and J ends were trimmed by 2 bases and 5 bases, with 10 bases remaining between them. This CDR3 is built from 13 residues. Germline loops: CDR1 SEHNR, CDR2 FQNEAQ (reference sequence). CDR3 protein: CASSLSGTHEQYF. CDR3 bases: TGTGCCAGCAGCTTATCGGGTACCCACGAGCAGTACTTC.